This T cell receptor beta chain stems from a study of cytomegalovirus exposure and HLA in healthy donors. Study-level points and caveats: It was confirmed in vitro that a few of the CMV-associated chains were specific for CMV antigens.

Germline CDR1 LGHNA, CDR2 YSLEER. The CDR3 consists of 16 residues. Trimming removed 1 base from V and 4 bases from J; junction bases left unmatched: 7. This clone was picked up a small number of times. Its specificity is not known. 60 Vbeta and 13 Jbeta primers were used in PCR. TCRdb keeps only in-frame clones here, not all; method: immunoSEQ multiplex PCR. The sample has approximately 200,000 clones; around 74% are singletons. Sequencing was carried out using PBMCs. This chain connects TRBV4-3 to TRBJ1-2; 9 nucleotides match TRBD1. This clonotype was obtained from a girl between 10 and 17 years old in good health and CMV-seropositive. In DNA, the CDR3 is TGCGCCAGCAGCCAAGCGCGACAGGGGGGGATCTATGGCTACACCTTC. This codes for CASSQARQGGIYGYTF.